The following is a TCR beta chain sequence with its context. What it recognizes is unknown. Starting from about 0.45 ug of total RNA, TCR libraries were made with linear amplification. MiXCR, run by TCRdb on the reads, gives a single entry per CDR3 protein. Here the sample spans 150,000 to 200,000 distinct CDR3 sequences, about four fifths being singletons. The source of the sample is a study of healthy donors' naive CD4 and CD8 T cells. On the study more broadly: Donors, half of them female, were 20-25, 40-50 or 60-70 years old. For TCR alpha, new primers spanned all functional IMGT alpha genes.

Findings and caveats of the study: Alpha and beta chains were sequenced in bulk without pairing. Negatively charged CDR3s marked CD8+ lineage; positively charged CDR3s marked CD4+ lineage.

The clonotype originates from a pool of human donors in good health; the sample pools cells from several healthy donors. Material: naive CD4+ and CD8+ T cells sorted from blood, pooled from several donors.

CDR3 sequence: CASSLMGFGYTF. CDR3 DNA sequence: TGTGCCAGCAGTTTAATGGGATTTGGCTACACCTTC. The chain links TRBV27 to TRBJ1-2; no firm D call. The germline V gene has CDR1 MNHEY and CDR2 SMNVEV (reference sequence). The CDR3 extends over 12 amino acids. V gave up 2 bases and J gave up 7 bases, with 8 bases separating them.